This entry lists 6 T cell receptor beta chains sequenced from one sample in a study of cytotoxic CD8 clonotypes in ibrutinib-treated CLL. Measured with immunoSEQ multiplex PCR; TCRdb has only the in-frame clones, and not every one. Of about 200,000 clones listed, roughly three quarters are singletons. The specimen was PBMCs, collected after 12 months of ibrutinib treatment. These receptors were collected from a human donor with chronic lymphocytic leukemia.

The rearrangement uses TRBV7-9 and TRBJ1-1, with D hard to call. Germline V gene sequence: CDR1 SEHNR, CDR2 FQNEAQ (reference sequence). CDR3 length: 11 amino acids. V shed 8 bases and J shed 4 bases, with 8 bases lying between them. The CDR3 DNA follows: TGTGCCAGCCTTTCGGGCACTGAAGCTTTCTTT. Protein sequence: CASLSGTEAFF.

The chain recombines TRBV9 with TRBJ2-5, with TRBD1 matching over 7 bases. Trimming cost V 3 bases and J 7 bases; bases outside gene matches: 9. The CDR3 is 14 residues long. Germline V gene data show CDR1 as SGDLS and CDR2 as YYNGEE. The CDR3 coding sequence is TGTGCCAGCAGCGACGGGACAGCAAAACGGACCCAGTACTTC. This translates into CASSDGTAKRTQYF.

The chain carries TRBV11-1 and TRBJ2-7; D possibly corresponds to TRBD2 (5 bases). The CDR3 length is 14 residues. CDR1 is SGHAT, CDR2 FQDESV, per germline (reference sequence). V was shortened by 5 bases and J by 6 bases, with 17 bases between the two germline ends. Here the CDR3 reads CASSPNAGLSEQYF. The CDR3 bases are TGTGCCAGCAGCCCCAATGCGGGCCTAAGCGAGCAGTACTTC. Using reference TRBV11-1 and TRBJ2-7 for the parts outside the CDR3, the full variable domain is EAEVAQSPRYKITEKSQAVAFWCDPISGHATLYWYRQILGQGPELLVQFQDESVVDDSQLPKDRFSAERLKGVDSTLKIQPAELGDSAMYLCASSPNAGLSEQYFGPGTRLTVT.

J is TRBJ2-1 and V is TRBV5-8; D gene unclear. The CDR3 runs 10 residues. CDR1 is SGHTS, CDR2 YDEGEE, per germline. The ends were cut back, 5 bases at V and 9 bases at J, with 6 bases in the middle. CDR3 protein: CASRYGEQFF. The CDR3 coding sequence is TGTGCCAGCAGGTACGGTGAGCAGTTCTTC.

V is TRBV7-2 and J is TRBJ2-7, with 8 bases identical to TRBD1. The CDR3 totals 13 residues. Germline trimming cut 5 bases from V and 6 bases from J; bases unmatched to any gene: 6. The germline gives CDR1 SGHTA, CDR2 FQGNSA. The DNA of the CDR3 is TGTGCCAGCAGCCGATTTACAGGGGGCGAGCAGTACTTC. It specifies CASSRFTGGEQYF.

This chain connects TRBV6-5 to TRBJ2-7; no reliable D call. The V end was cut by 0 bases, the J end by 7 bases, with 13 bases between. CDR1 is MNHEY, CDR2 SVGAGI, per germline. There are 14 residues in the CDR3. CDR3 sequence reads: CASSYSGQAAEQYF. The DNA for the CDR3 is TGTGCCAGCAGTTACTCGGGCCAGGCGGCGGAGCAGTACTTC.